The 27 T cell receptor beta chains in this list originate from one sample, sequenced in a study of lymphopenia after photon versus proton radiotherapy. Only in-frame clones appear in the TCRdb table, and some are missing; sequencing was by immunoSEQ multiplex PCR. Here the sample spans about 20,000 clones, about nine tenths being singletons. The sequenced sample was peripheral blood, obtained from a patient treated with proton-based radiotherapy. These receptors came from a woman aged 70 to 79 with pancreatic cancer. Some clones in this sample may be carry-over from other donors' samples.

This chain uses TRBV29-1 with TRBJ2-7; TRBD1 might be the D (7 bases). The length of the CDR3 is 13 residues. Germline V lookup: CDR1 SQVTM, CDR2 ANQGSEA. Trimming pared 6 bases from V and 4 bases from J, leaving 16 bases between. CDR3 region: CSVTPGGLYEQYF. CDR3 nucleotides: TGCAGCGTAACTCCAGGGGGGTTGTACGAGCAGTACTTC.

This chain connects TRBV6-1 to TRBJ1-1; 8 nucleotides match TRBD1. This CDR3 is 15 amino acids long. Germline lookup yields CDR1 MNHNS and CDR2 SASEGT. V was pared by 1 base and J by 4 bases, with 5 bases of the junction left unmatched. CDR3 nucleotide sequence: TGTGCCAGCAGTGAAGGGGCCAGGGGGCGCACTGAAGCTTTCTTT. Translated, it gives CASSEGARGRTEAFF.

The J gene is TRBJ2-2, the V gene TRBV6-6; D ambiguous. Trimming took off 4 bases at V and 4 bases at J, with 4 bases between the two ends. Germline CDR1 is MNHNY and CDR2 is SVGAGI (reference sequence). This CDR3 region has 12 residues. CDR3 sequence: CASSWSTGELFF. In DNA form, the CDR3 reads TGTGCCAGCAGTTGGAGCACCGGGGAGCTGTTTTTT.

This clone occurred once. The chain couples TRBV6-1 to TRBJ1-1; D gene uncertain. The V end lost 3 bases, the J end lost 4 bases, and 12 bases lay between the germline ends. The CDR3 is 14 residues long. Germline values: CDR1 MNHNS, CDR2 SASEGT. CDR3 protein: CASSDSRVVTEAFF. The CDR3 nucleotides are TGTGCCAGCAGTGACTCACGGGTTGTCACTGAAGCTTTCTTT.

J is TRBJ2-7 and V is TRBV2; 9 bases map to TRBD1. This CDR3 is built from 14 residues. The germline V gene encodes CDR1 SNHLY and CDR2 FYNNEI. After removal of 11 bases from V and 6 bases from J, the junction contained 14 bases not matched to a gene. The CDR3 loop is CASHSGTGSTEQYF. DNA for the CDR3: TGTGCCTCCCATTCCGGGACAGGGTCTACCGAGCAGTACTTC.

The CDR3 DNA is TGTGCCAGCTCACCGTCCGGGGCTAACTATGGCTACACCTTC. Amino acid sequence: CASSPSGANYGYTF. The chain couples TRBV18 to TRBJ1-2; D remains ambiguous. Germline CDR1 KGHSH, CDR2 LQKENI. The CDR3 extends over 14 amino acids. The V end was cut by 3 bases, the J end by 0 bases, with 8 bases between.

CDR3 amino acids: CASSLNGGGNQPQHF. The CDR3 DNA sequence: TGTGCCAGCAGCTTAAATGGAGGGGGCAATCAGCCCCAGCATTTT. The chain employs TRBV7-2 and TRBJ1-5, with a possible D match to TRBD1 (5 bases). Germline lookup yields CDR1 SGHTA and CDR2 FQGNSA. V was shortened by 2 bases and J by 2 bases, with 10 bases between the two germline ends. The CDR3 has 15 residues.

The chain carries TRBV5-1 and TRBJ2-2, with 8 bases fitting TRBD2. V trimming: 2 bases; J trimming: 4 bases; junction bases outside the gene matches: 7. The V gene's germline CDR1 is SGHRS and CDR2 YFSETQ. The CDR3 is 16 amino acids. CDR3 in amino acids: CASSLIGRAGTGELFF. CDR3 bases: TGCGCCAGCAGCTTAATCGGGAGGGCGGGCACCGGGGAGCTGTTTTTT.

This clone appeared once. This CDR3 is CASSRGLPNEKLFF. For the CDR3, the DNA is TGTGCCAGCAGTAGAGGGTTACCTAATGAAAAACTGTTTTTT. The chain carries TRBV6-1 and TRBJ1-4, with D unresolved. Trimming took 5 bases from V and 3 from J, leaving 10 bases between them. The CDR3 sequence is 14 residues long. Germline V CDR1 and CDR2: MNHNS, SASEGT.

The rearrangement joins TRBV6-1 to TRBJ2-7; D call uncertain. Germline V lookup: CDR1 MNHNS, CDR2 SASEGT. Trimming stripped 1 base from V and 3 bases from J, with 10 bases between. The CDR3 runs to 14 residues. The CDR3 DNA follows: TGTGCCAGCAGTGAAGGGCGGAGACTCTACGAGCAGTACTTC. Residues: CASSEGRRLYEQYF.

The chain uses TRBV4-3 and TRBJ2-1; D is ambiguous. Looked up from germline, CDR1 is LGHNA and CDR2 is YSLEER. The CDR3 spans 17 residues. Trimming removed 0 bases at V and 0 bases at J, with 12 bases between. The CDR3 loop reads CASSQDTVGSSYNEQFF. CDR3 DNA: TGCGCCAGCAGCCAAGATACGGTGGGAAGCTCCTACAATGAGCAGTTCTTC.

The chain employs TRBV5-1 and TRBJ1-6; weak D call: TRBD1 (6 bases). V was trimmed by 4 bases and J by 8 bases, leaving 13 bases between them. This CDR3 has 14 residues. Germline V CDR1 and CDR2: SGHRS, YFSETQ. The CDR3 DNA follows: TGCGCCAGCAGCGCCACGGGGGCGGATTCACCCCTCCACTTT. Translated: CASSATGADSPLHF.

The CDR3 here is CASSLGFANEKLFF. The CDR3 nucleotides are TGCGCCAGCAGCCTGGGGTTTGCTAATGAAAAACTGTTTTTT. The V gene is TRBV5-1, the J gene TRBJ1-4; no definite D call. The CDR3 is 14 amino acids. Germline values: CDR1 SGHRS, CDR2 YFSETQ. Trimming took off 4 bases at V and 3 bases at J, with 10 bases between the two ends.

The rearrangement uses TRBV4-1 and TRBJ1-5; 8 nucleotides match TRBD1. Germline V gene data show CDR1 as MGHRA and CDR2 as YSYEKL. Trimming cost V 4 bases and J 0 bases; bases outside gene matches: 8. CDR3 length equals 17 residues. Here the CDR3 reads CASSRGQVLGSNQPQHF. The CDR3, as DNA: TGCGCCAGCAGCCGGGGACAGGTTCTGGGTAGCAATCAGCCCCAGCATTTT.

The V gene is TRBV18, the J gene TRBJ2-7, with a weak D call TRBD1 (5 bases). The CDR3 has 14 residues. Trimming removed 3 bases at V and 1 base at J, with 10 bases between. Germline V gene data show CDR1 as KGHSH and CDR2 as LQKENI. CDR3 sequence: CASSPAGLSYEQYF. For the CDR3, the DNA is TGTGCCAGCTCACCGGCAGGGCTATCCTACGAGCAGTACTTC. The entire variable domain, with the rest obtained from reference TRBV18 and TRBJ2-7, is as follows: NAGVMQNPRHLVRRRGQEARLRCSPMKGHSHVYWYRQLPEEGLKFMVYLQKENIIDESGMPKERFSAEFPKEGPSILRIQQVVRGDSAAYFCASSPAGLSYEQYFGPGTRLTVT.

The gene calls are TRBV4-2 and TRBJ2-7, with D tentatively TRBD2 (6 bases). Trimming left V 1 base short and J 0 bases short, with 10 bases between. The CDR3 consists of 15 residues. The germline gives CDR1 LGHNA, CDR2 YNFKEQ. The CDR3 coding sequence is TGTGCCAGCAGCCAAGGGGAGGCAAGCTCCTACGAGCAGTACTTC. This sequence encodes CASSQGEASSYEQYF.

The genes are TRBV19 and TRBJ2-3; no reliable D call. The V gene's germline CDR1 is LNHDA and CDR2 SQIVND (reference sequence). The ends were cut back, 3 bases at V and 8 bases at J, with 15 bases in the middle. This CDR3 comprises 14 residues. The CDR3 sequence is CASSISLFYVTQYF. DNA of the CDR3: TGTGCCAGTAGTATCTCGTTATTTTACGTTACGCAGTATTTT.

This chain links TRBV9 with TRBJ1-3; no definite D call. The CDR3 runs 14 residues. Per the germline V gene, CDR1 is SGDLS and CDR2 is YYNGEE. The ends were cut back, 0 bases at V and 4 bases at J, with 8 bases in the middle. CDR3 amino acids: CASSVGAEGNTIYF. The DNA for the CDR3 is TGTGCCAGCAGCGTAGGAGCAGAAGGAAACACCATATATTTT. The complete variable domain, with remaining parts taken from reference TRBV9 and TRBJ1-3, reads DSGVTQTPKHLITATGQRVTLRCSPRSGDLSVYWYQQSLDQGLQFLIQYYNGEERAKGNILERFSAQQFPDLHSELNLSSLELGDSALYFCASSVGAEGNTIYFGEGSWLTVV.

This clone was seen just once. The chain links TRBV19 to TRBJ2-7, with D tentatively TRBD1 (6 bases). Germline values: CDR1 LNHDA, CDR2 SQIVND (reference sequence). V lost 5 bases, J lost 2 bases, and 13 bases lay in between. The CDR3 runs 14 residues. The DNA of the CDR3 is TGTGCCAGTAGTCCGCGACAGGCCACCTACGAGCAGTACTTC. Its protein product is CASSPRQATYEQYF.

Written as DNA, the CDR3 is TGTGCCGCCGGGACCGGGGAGCTGTTTTTT. This sequence encodes CAAGTGELFF. J is TRBJ2-2 and V is TRBV19; the D is unclear. The V and J ends lost 11 bases and 5 bases respectively, with 6 bases between them. CDR3 length: 10 residues. Germline V CDR1 and CDR2: LNHDA, SQIVND (reference sequence).

The V and J genes are TRBV5-1 and TRBJ1-2; D is possibly TRBD1 (5 bases). The germline gives CDR1 SGHRS, CDR2 YFSETQ. The CDR3 has 15 amino acids. V lost 4 bases and J 6 bases, leaving 19 bases between the germline ends. CDR3 region: CASSPLSPTENGYTF. The CDR3 bases are TGCGCCAGCAGCCCGCTGAGCCCGACAGAAAATGGCTACACCTTC.

There are a few counts of this clone. This chain connects TRBV6-5 to TRBJ2-1, with 8 bases that match TRBD2. The germline V gene encodes CDR1 MNHEY and CDR2 SVGAGI. The CDR3 loop spans 14 amino acids. The V gene end was trimmed by 2 bases and the J gene end by 7 bases; junction bases not matched to a gene: 4. Here the CDR3 DNA reads TGTGCCAGCAGTTACATTGGGACTAGGAATGAGCAGTTCTTC. Its translation is CASSYIGTRNEQFF.

The rearrangement joins TRBV28 to TRBJ1-2, with TRBD1 as a possible D gene (6 bases). The CDR3 has 17 amino acids. CDR1 and CDR2 from the germline V gene are MDHEN and SYDVKM. Trimming cost V 6 bases and J 2 bases, with 22 bases left between them. The CDR3 reads CASRKPPGQLSNYGYTF. CDR3 nucleotides: TGTGCCAGCAGAAAGCCCCCGGGACAATTATCCAACTATGGCTACACCTTC.

V and J are TRBV15 and TRBJ2-1, with unresolved D. The V gene lost 3 bases and the J gene lost 9 bases, with 9 bases spanning the gap. This CDR3 contains 12 residues. In germline, CDR1 is LNHNV, CDR2 YYDKDF (reference sequence). Here the CDR3 reads CATSRSQGEQFF. In DNA, the CDR3 is TGTGCCACCAGCAGGTCTCAAGGTGAGCAGTTCTTC.

The rearrangement uses TRBV28 and TRBJ1-5; perhaps TRBD1 as D (5 bases). V lost 10 bases, J lost 3 bases, and 25 bases lay in between. Germline V CDR1 and CDR2: MDHEN, SYDVKM. The CDR3 covers 17 residues. The DNA of the CDR3 is TGTGCCACCTTTCAGGATGGCTGGGGCGTTTCCAATCAGCCCCAGCATTTT. Amino acid sequence: CATFQDGWGVSNQPQHF.

This rearrangement joins TRBV10-3 to TRBJ1-1; D is possibly TRBD1 (6 bases). This CDR3 has 12 amino acids. Trimming removed 9 bases from V and 7 bases from J, with 15 bases in between. Looked up from germline, CDR1 is ENHRY and CDR2 is SYGVKD. Written as DNA, the CDR3 is TGTGCCATAAGTAATACAGGGAGTGAAGCTTTCTTT. This sequence encodes CAISNTGSEAFF.

V usage is TRBV19 and J usage is TRBJ1-2; no clear D. V was cut by 5 bases and J by 0 bases, with 10 bases left in between. This CDR3 comprises 14 residues. The germline V gene has CDR1 LNHDA and CDR2 SQIVND (reference sequence). The CDR3 sequence: CASSAHGANYGYTF. CDR3 DNA: TGTGCCAGTAGTGCCCACGGCGCTAACTATGGCTACACCTTC.